The 9 T cell receptor beta chains in this list originate from one sample, sequenced in a study of Ad26.COV2.S vaccination and SARS-CoV-2 variants. Only in-frame clones appear in the TCRdb table, and some are missing; sequencing was by immunoSEQ multiplex PCR. Of hundreds of thousands of clones listed, 89% are singletons. The treatment: 15 to 20 received Ad26.COV2.S at low or high dose, single or two shots; about 5 received placebo; per-sample allocation not given. Day 63 following the first vaccine or placebo injection was when the samples were taken. This sample comprised peripheral blood, obtained in a trial of Ad26.COV2.S vaccine versus placebo. The receptor set was obtained from a person between 18 and 60 years old who received the Ad26.COV2.S COVID-19 vaccine or a placebo.

This clone was counted a few times. V gene TRBV5-1 combines with J gene TRBJ1-1; a weak D match, TRBD1 (6 bases). The V gene lost 0 bases and the J gene lost 4 bases, with 10 bases spanning the gap. The CDR3 is made up of 14 amino acids. The germline V gene encodes CDR1 SGHRS and CDR2 YFSETQ. In nucleotides, the CDR3 is TGCGCCAGCAGCTTGGAACAGGGCATCACTGAAGCTTTCTTT. Protein: CASSLEQGITEAFF. Full variable domain (rest looked up from reference TRBV5-1 and TRBJ1-1): KAGVTQTPRYLIKTRGQQVTLSCSPISGHRSVSWYQQTPGQGLQFLFEYFSETQRNKGNFPGRFSGRQFSNSRSEMNVSTLELGDSALYLCASSLEQGITEAFFGQGTRLTVV.

The V call is TRBV4-1, the J call TRBJ1-5; D uncertain. This CDR3 contains 17 residues. The V gene's germline CDR1 is MGHRA and CDR2 YSYEKL. The germline V and J ends were trimmed by 5 bases and 4 bases, with 21 bases remaining between them. Written as DNA, the CDR3 is TGCGCCAGCAGCGCCCGACCTGCGTTTATAAAGAATCAGCCCCAGCATTTT. Translation gives CASSARPAFIKNQPQHF.

The chain employs TRBV11-3 and TRBJ2-1; TRBD2 aligns across 8 bases. J was trimmed by 0 bases and V by 0 bases; bases with no gene match: 4. The length of the CDR3 is 17 residues. The germline gives CDR1 SGHNT, CDR2 YENEEA. CDR3 coding DNA: TGTGCCAGCAGCTTAGACCTAGCGGGCAGCTCCTACAATGAGCAGTTCTTC. Protein sequence: CASSLDLAGSSYNEQFF.

V gene TRBV7-8 combines with J gene TRBJ2-3, with D possibly being TRBD2 (5 bases). Germline CDR1 is SGHVS and CDR2 is FQNEAQ. This CDR3 has 15 residues. Trimming removed 1 base at V and 0 bases at J, with 8 bases between. This chain's CDR3 is CASSLGTASTDTQYF. The CDR3 region has the DNA TGTGCCAGCAGCTTAGGGACTGCGAGCACAGATACGCAGTATTTT.

V and J are TRBV4-2 and TRBJ1-2; 8 bases match TRBD1. V lost 0 bases, J lost 4 bases, and 4 bases stayed unmatched. This CDR3 is built from 15 residues. Germline-derived CDR1 and CDR2 are LGHNA and YNFKEQ. The CDR3 reads CASSQEFQGAYGYTF. The CDR3 nucleotides read TGTGCCAGCAGCCAAGAGTTCCAGGGGGCCTATGGCTACACCTTC.

This chain links TRBV19 with TRBJ1-5; no clear D. CDR1 LNHDA and CDR2 SQIVND come from the germline V gene (reference sequence). Between the trimmed V and J ends, which lost 3 bases and 11 bases, there was a span of 8 bases. This CDR3 is built from 11 residues. The CDR3 DNA reads TGTGCCAGTAGTATGAGTGGGACCCAGCATTTT. This codes for CASSMSGTQHF.

V gene TRBV5-1 combines with J gene TRBJ1-4; D is ambiguous. CDR3 length: 15 amino acids. Germline CDR1 SGHRS, CDR2 YFSETQ. V gave up 0 bases and J gave up 2 bases, with 8 bases separating them. Here the CDR3 reads CASSLARRTNEKLFF. The CDR3 coding sequence is TGCGCCAGCAGCTTGGCCAGAAGGACTAATGAAAAACTGTTTTTT.

CDR3 nucleotides: TGTGCCAGCAGCCAAGGCGGCTACCCCTACGAGCAGTACGTC. Its protein is CASSQGGYPYEQYV. The genes are TRBV14 and TRBJ2-7; no definite D call. The CDR3 sequence is 14 residues long. V dropped 1 base and J dropped 2 bases, with 9 bases sitting between them. Germline V CDR1 and CDR2: SGHDN, FVKESK.

This chain links TRBV29-1 with TRBJ2-2, with unresolved D. Trimming removed 3 bases at V and 3 bases at J, with 5 bases between. In germline, CDR1 is SQVTM, CDR2 ANQGSEA. This CDR3 has 12 residues. The CDR3 region is CSVETDTGELFF. DNA of the CDR3: TGCAGCGTTGAGACGGACACCGGGGAGCTGTTTTTT.